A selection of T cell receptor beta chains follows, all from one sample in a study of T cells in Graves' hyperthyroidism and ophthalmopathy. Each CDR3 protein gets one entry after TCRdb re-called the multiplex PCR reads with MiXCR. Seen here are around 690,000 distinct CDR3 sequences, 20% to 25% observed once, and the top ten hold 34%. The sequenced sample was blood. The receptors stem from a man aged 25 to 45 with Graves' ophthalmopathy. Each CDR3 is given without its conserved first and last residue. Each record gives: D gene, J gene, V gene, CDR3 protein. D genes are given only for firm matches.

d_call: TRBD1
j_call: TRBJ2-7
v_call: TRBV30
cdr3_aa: AVGRDRGYEQY

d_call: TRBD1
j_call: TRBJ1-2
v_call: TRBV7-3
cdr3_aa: ASSHPGGGGYT

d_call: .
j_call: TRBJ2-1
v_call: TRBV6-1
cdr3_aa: ASSELSEYNEQF

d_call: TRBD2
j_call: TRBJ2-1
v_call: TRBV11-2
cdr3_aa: ASSLEPGTSWSSYNEQF

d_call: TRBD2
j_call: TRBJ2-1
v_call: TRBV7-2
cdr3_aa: ASSLRLAGGTEQF

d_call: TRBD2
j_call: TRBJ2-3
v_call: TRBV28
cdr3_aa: ASSLGASGRDTQY

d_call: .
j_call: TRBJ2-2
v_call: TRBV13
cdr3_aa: ASSVGFKAGIGSPGELF

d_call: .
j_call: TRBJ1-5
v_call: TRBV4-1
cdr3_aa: ASSQLDRAVRQPQH

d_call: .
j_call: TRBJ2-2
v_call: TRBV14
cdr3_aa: ASSQALNTGELF

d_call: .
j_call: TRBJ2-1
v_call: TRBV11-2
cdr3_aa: ASSQFSGRLTNEQF

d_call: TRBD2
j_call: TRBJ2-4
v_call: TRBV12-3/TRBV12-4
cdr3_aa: ASSLGAGTSKNIQY

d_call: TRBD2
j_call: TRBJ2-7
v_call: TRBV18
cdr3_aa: ASSPSSGIPYEQY

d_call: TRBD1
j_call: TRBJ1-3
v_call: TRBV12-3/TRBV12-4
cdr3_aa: ATGTTGNTIY

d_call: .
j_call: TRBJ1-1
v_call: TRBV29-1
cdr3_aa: SAIDVATEAF

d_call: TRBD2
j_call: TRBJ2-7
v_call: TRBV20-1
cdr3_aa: SAAGLAWTYEQY

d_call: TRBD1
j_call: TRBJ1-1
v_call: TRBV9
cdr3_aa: ASSVAAGGNTEAF

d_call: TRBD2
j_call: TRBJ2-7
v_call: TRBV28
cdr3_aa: ASRGGEGLSYEQY

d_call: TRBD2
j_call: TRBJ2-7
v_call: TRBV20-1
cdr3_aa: SARLAGVNHEQY

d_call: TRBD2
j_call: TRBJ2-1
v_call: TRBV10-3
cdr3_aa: ANAGLPFYNEQF

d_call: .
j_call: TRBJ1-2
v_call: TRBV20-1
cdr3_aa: SALERGRADGYT

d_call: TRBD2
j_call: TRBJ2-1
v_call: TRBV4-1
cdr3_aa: ASSQVAGGIGGGSYNEQF

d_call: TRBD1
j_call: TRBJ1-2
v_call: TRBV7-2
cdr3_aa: ASSVTGQAPGYT

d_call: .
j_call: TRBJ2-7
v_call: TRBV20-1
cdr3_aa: SAETGASPSYEQY

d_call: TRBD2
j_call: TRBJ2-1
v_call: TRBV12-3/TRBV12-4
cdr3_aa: ASRRAGGAYNEQF

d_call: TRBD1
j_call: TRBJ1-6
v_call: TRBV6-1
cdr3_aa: ASSEAGQNNSPLH

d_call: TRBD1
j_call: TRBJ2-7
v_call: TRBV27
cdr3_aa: ASSVTGASYEQY

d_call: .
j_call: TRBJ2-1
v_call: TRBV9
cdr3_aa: ASSVGNGNEQF

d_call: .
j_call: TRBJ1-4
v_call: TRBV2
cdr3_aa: ASSKTGATNEKLF

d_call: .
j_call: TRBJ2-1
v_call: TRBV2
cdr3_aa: ASRGVAEANEQF

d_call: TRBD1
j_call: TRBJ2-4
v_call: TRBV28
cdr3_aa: ASSLGRQGDIQY

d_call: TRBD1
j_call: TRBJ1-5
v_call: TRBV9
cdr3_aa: ASSGSQGDQPQH

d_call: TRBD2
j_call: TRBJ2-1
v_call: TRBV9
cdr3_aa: ASSVEAGGPLIRSYNEQF

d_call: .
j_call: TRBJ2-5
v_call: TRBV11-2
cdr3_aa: ASSLITGLETQY

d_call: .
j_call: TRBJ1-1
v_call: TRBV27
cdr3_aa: ASRVAAMNTEAF

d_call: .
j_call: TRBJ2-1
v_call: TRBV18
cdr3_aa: ASSPSLYREQF

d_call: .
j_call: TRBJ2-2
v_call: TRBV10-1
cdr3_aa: ASSESRRGELF

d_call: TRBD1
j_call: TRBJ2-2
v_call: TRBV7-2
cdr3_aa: ASSKAGTGLGELF

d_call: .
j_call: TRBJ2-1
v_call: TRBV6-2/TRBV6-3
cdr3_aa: ASSPFWGDSYNEQF

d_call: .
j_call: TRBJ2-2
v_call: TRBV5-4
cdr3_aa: AERGTGELF

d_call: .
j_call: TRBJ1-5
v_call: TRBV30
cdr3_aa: AWGGRVSNQPQH

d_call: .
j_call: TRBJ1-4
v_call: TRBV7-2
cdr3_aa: ASSLGPAANEKLF

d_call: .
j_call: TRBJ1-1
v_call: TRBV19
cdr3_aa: ASSPGAQVTEAF

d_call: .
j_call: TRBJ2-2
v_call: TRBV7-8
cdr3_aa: ASSPPGGIDTGELF

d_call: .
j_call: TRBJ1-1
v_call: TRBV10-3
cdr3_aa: AIRTQGSGMNTEAF

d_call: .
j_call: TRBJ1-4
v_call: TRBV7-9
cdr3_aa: ASSRTSEKLF

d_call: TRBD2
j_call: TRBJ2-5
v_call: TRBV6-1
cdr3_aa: ASSPLAGGRQETQY

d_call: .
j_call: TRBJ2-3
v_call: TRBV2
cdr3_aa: ASVQGVVYADTQY

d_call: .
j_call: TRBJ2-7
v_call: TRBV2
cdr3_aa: ASSENYPSSYEQY

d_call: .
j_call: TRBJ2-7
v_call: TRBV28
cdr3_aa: ASSFHRSSYEQY

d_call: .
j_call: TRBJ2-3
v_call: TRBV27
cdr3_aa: ASRIRAPDTQY

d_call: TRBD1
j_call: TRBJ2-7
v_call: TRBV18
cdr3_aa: ASSSGQGQYEQY

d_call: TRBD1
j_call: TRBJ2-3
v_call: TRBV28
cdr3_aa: ASLWDRGWNTQY

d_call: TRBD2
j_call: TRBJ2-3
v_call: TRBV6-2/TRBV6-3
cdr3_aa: ASSYSTSGRTSTDTQY

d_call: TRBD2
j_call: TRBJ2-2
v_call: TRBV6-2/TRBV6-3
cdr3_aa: ASSHRLAGGGTTTGELF

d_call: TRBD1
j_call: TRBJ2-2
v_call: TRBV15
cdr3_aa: ATEGTGLAGELF